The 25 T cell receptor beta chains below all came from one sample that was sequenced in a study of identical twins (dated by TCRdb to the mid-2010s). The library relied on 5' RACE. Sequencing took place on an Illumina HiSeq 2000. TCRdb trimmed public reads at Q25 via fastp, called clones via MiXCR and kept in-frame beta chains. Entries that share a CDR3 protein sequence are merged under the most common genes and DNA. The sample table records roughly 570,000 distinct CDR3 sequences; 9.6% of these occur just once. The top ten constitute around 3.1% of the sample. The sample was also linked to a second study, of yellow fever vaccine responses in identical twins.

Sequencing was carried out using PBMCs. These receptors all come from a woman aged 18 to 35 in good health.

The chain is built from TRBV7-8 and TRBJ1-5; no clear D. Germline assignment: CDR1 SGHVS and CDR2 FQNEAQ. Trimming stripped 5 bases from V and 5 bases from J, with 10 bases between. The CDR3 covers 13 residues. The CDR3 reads CASSPRTDQPQHF. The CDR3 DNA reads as TGTGCCAGCAGCCCCCGAACTGATCAGCCCCAGCATTTT.

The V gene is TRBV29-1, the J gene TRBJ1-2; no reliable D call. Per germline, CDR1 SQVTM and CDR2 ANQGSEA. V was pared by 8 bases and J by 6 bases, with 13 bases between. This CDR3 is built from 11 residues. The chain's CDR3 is CSTSFRDGYTF. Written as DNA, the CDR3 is TGCAGCACGTCCTTTAGGGATGGCTACACCTTC.

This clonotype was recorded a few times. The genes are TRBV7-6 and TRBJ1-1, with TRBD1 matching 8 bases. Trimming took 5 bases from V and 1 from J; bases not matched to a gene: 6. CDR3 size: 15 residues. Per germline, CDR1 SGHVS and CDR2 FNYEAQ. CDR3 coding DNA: TGTGCCAGCAGCAACGGACAGGGATCGAACACTGAAGCTTTCTTT. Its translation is CASSNGQGSNTEAFF.

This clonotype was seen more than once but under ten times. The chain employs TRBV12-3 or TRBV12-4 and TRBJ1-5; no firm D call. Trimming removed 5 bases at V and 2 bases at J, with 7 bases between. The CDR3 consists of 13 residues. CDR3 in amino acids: CASSPDGNQPQHF. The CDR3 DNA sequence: TGTGCCAGCAGTCCGGACGGCAATCAGCCCCAGCATTTT.

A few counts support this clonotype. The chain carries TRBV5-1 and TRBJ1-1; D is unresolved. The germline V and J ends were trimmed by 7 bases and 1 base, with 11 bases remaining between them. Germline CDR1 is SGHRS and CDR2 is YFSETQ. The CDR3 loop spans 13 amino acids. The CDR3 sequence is CASRGWENTEAFF. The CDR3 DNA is TGCGCCAGCCGCGGTTGGGAGAACACTGAAGCTTTCTTT.

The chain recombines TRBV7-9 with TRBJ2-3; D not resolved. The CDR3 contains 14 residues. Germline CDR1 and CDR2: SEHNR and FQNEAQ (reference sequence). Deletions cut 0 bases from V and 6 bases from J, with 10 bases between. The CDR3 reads CASSLAGWLDTQYF. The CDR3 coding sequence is TGTGCCAGCAGCTTAGCAGGGTGGCTCGATACGCAGTATTTT.

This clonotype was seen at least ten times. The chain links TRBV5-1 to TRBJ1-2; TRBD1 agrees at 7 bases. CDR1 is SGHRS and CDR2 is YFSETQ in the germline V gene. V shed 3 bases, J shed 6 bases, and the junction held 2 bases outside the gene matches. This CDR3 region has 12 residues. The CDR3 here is CASSSTGNGYTF. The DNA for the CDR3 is TGCGCCAGCAGCTCGACAGGGAATGGCTACACCTTC.

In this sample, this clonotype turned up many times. CDR3 loop: CAINEQDTNTGELFF. DNA for the CDR3: TGTGCCATCAACGAACAGGATACGAACACCGGGGAGCTGTTTTTT. V gene TRBV10-3 combines with J gene TRBJ2-2, with D possibly being TRBD1 (5 bases). The germline V gene encodes CDR1 ENHRY and CDR2 SYGVKD. The CDR3 consists of 15 residues. The V gene lost 7 bases and the J gene lost 0 bases, with 12 bases spanning the gap.

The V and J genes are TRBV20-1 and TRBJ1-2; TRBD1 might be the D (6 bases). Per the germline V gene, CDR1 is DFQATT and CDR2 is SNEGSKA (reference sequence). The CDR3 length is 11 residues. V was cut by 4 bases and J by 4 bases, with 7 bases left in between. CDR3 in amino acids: CSATDSYGYTF. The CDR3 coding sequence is TGCAGTGCTACGGACAGCTATGGCTACACCTTC.

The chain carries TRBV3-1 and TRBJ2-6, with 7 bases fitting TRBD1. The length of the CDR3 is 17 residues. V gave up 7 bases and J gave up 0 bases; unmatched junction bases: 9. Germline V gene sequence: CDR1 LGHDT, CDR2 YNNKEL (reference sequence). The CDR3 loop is CASTTGQTISGANVLTF. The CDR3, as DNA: TGTGCCAGCACCACGGGACAGACTATCTCTGGGGCCAACGTCCTGACTTTC.

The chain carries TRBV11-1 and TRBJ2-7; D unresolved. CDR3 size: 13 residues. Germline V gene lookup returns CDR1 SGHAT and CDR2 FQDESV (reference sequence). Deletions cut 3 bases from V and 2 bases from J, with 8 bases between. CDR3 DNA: TGTGCCAGCAGCTTCAACGGAGCCTACGAGCAGTACTTC. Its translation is CASSFNGAYEQYF.

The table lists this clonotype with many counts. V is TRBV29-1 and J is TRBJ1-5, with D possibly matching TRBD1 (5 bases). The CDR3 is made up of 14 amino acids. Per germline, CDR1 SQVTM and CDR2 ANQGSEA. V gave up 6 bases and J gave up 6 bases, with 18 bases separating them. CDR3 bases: TGCAGCGTCATCCTGGGGGGGGATGGTCAGCCCCAGCATTTT. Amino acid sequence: CSVILGGDGQPQHF.

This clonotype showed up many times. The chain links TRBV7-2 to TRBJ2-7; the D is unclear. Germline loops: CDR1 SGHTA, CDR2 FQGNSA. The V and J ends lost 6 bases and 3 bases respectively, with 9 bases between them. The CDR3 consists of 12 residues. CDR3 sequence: CASSSTGYEQYF. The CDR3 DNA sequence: TGTGCCAGCAGTTCGACTGGCTACGAGCAGTACTTC. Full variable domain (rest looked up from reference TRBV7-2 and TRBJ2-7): GAGVSQSPSNKVTEKGKDVELRCDPISGHTALYWYRQSLGQGLEFLIYFQGNSAPDKSGLPSDRFSAERTGGSVSTLTIQRTQQEDSAVYLCASSSTGYEQYFGPGTRLTVT.

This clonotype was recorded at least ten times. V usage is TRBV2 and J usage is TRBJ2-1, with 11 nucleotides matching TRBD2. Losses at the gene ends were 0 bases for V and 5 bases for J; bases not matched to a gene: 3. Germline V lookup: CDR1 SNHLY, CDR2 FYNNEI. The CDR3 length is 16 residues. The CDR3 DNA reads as TGTGCCAGCAGTGAAGCGACTAGCGGGGCGAACAATGAGCAGTTCTTC. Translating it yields CASSEATSGANNEQFF.

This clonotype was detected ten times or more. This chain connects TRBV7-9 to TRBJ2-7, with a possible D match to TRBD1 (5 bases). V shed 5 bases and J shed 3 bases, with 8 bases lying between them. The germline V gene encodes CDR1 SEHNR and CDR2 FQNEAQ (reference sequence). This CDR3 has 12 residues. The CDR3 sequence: CASSDDSYEQYF. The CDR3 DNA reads TGTGCCAGCAGCGACGACAGCTACGAGCAGTACTTC.

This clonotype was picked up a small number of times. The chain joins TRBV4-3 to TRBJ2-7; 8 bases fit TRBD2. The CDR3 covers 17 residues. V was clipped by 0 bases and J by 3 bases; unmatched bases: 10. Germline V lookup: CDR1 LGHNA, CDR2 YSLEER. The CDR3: CASSQDRPSGGYYEQYF. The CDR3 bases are TGCGCCAGCAGCCAAGATCGGCCCAGCGGGGGATACTACGAGCAGTACTTC.

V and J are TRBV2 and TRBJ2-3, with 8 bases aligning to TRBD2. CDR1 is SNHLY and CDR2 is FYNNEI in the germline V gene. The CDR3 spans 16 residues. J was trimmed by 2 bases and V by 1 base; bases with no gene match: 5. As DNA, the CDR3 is TGTGCCAGCAGTGAAGTCGGAGCGGGGGTCACAGATACGCAGTATTTT. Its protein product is CASSEVGAGVTDTQYF. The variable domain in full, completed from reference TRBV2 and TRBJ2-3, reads EPEVTQTPSHQVTQMGQEVILRCVPISNHLYFYWYRQILGQKVEFLVSFYNNEISEKSEIFDDQFSVERPDGSNFTLKIRSTKLEDSAMYFCASSEVGAGVTDTQYFGPGTRLTVL.

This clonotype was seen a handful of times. CDR3: CASSNGGTYEQYF. The CDR3, as DNA: TGCGCCAGCAGCAACGGCGGTACCTACGAGCAGTACTTC. The J gene is TRBJ2-7, the V gene TRBV5-1; no reliable D call. V dropped 4 bases and J dropped 2 bases, with 10 bases sitting between them. Germline values: CDR1 SGHRS, CDR2 YFSETQ. The CDR3 sequence is 13 residues long.

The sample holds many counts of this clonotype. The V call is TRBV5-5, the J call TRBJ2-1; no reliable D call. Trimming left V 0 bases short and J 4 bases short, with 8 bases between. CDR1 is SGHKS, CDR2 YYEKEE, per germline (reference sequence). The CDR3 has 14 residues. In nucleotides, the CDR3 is TGTGCCAGCAGCTTGGCAGGCCAATACAATGAGCAGTTCTTC. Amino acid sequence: CASSLAGQYNEQFF.

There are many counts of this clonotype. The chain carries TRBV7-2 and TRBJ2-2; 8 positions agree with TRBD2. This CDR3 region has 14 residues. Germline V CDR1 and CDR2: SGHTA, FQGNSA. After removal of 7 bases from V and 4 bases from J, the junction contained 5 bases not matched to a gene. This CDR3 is CASKAGGGTGELFF. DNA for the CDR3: TGTGCCAGCAAGGCGGGGGGCGGCACCGGGGAGCTGTTTTTT.

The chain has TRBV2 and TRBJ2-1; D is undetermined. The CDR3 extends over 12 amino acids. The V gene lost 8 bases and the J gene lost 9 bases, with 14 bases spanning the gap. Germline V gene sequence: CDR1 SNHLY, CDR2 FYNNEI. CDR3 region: CASGRRGREQFF. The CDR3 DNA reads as TGTGCCAGCGGTCGTCGAGGCCGTGAGCAGTTCTTC.

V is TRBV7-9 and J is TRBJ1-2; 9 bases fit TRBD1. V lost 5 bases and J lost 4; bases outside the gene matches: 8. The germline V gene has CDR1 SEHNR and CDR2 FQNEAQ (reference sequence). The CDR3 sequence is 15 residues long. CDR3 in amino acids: CASSHRDRDLYGYTF. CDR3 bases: TGTGCCAGCAGCCACCGGGACAGGGATCTCTATGGCTACACCTTC.

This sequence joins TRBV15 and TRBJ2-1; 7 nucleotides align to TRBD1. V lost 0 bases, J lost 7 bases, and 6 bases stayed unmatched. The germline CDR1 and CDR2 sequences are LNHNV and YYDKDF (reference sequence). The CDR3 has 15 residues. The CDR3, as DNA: TGTGCCACCAGCAGAGATAAGGGGGCGTCGAATGAGCAGTTCTTC. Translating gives CATSRDKGASNEQFF.

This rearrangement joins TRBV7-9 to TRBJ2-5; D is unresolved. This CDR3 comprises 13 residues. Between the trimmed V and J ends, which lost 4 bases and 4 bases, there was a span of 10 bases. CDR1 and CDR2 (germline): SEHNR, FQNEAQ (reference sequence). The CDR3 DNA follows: TGTGCCAGCAGCTGGTACAGTTCAGAGACCCAGTACTTC. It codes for CASSWYSSETQYF. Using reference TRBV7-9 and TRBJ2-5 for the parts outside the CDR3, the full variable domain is DTGVSQNPRHKITKRGQNVTFRCDPISEHNRLYWYRQTLGQGPEFLTYFQNEAQLEKSRLLSDRFSAERPKGSFSTLEIQRTEQGDSAMYLCASSWYSSETQYFGPGTRLLVL.

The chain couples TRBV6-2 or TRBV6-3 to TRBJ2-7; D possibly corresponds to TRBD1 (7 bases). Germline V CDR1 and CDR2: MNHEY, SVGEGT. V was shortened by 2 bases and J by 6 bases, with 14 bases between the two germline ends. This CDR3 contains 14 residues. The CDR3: CASSYGRTGREQYF. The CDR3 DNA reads TGTGCCAGCAGTTACGGGAGGACAGGACGCGAGCAGTACTTC.